This T cell receptor beta chain was recovered during a study of identical twins. Study-wide results and limits: Carriage of fewer insertions was seen in abundant cord blood beta clonotypes, whereas memory repertoires showed none. Models predicted too little out-of-frame TCR alpha sharing in monozygotic twins.

V shed 5 bases and J 2 bases; nucleotides not matched to a gene: 7. The germline V gene encodes CDR1 SGHVS and CDR2 FNYEAQ. The CDR3 is made up of 16 amino acids. Each CDR3 protein is one row after TCRdb ran MiXCR on the 5' RACE reads. This table has 350,000 or so distinct CDR3 sequences, approximately 13% appearing once. In the case of this clonotype: The antigen is unknown.

These sequences were also reported in another study, on yellow fever vaccine responses in identical twins.

The source is a woman in her late teens or twenties in good health. The genes are TRBV7-6 and TRBJ2-2; the match to TRBD1 covers 8 bases. Sequenced: CD8+ T cells sorted from blood. CDR3 loop: CASSRQGSSNTGELFF. In DNA form, the CDR3 reads TGTGCCAGCAGCCGACAGGGGTCTTCCAACACCGGGGAGCTGTTTTTT.